The 21 T cell receptor beta chains in this list originate from one sample, sequenced in a study of blood T cell repertoires in COVID-19. The data were produced by immunoSEQ multiplex PCR, yet TCRdb's version contains in-frame clones alone and is incomplete. The sample has roughly 430,000 clones; 88% are singletons. Material for sequencing was PBMCs or T cells enriched from blood (not recorded which). All receptors derive from a woman between 35 and 50 years old with acute COVID-19.

Concerning this clone itself: Other DNA variants within this sample encode the same CDR3. The J gene is TRBJ1-2, the V gene TRBV27, with TRBD1 matching over 11 bases. V was clipped by 3 bases and J by 5 bases; unmatched bases: 2. The CDR3 covers 14 residues. Germline values: CDR1 MNHEY, CDR2 SMNVEV (reference sequence). CDR3 protein: CASSFGTGGYGYTF. CDR3 coding DNA: TGTGCCAGCAGTTTCGGGACAGGGGGTTATGGCTACACCTTC.

A remark on this clone: The germline gene is not matched at one end of the junction; a read error may be the cause. This chain connects TRBV5-4 to TRBJ1-2; TRBD1 matches 8 bases. The CDR3 has 12 amino acids. From germline, CDR1 is SGHNT and CDR2 YYREEE (reference sequence). The CDR3 bases are TGTGCCAGCAGCCCTGGACAGGGAGCCCGGCGCTTC. Amino acid sequence: CASSPGQGARRF.

The V call is TRBV9, the J call TRBJ2-7; D uncertain. The CDR3 is made up of 15 amino acids. The V and J ends lost 0 bases and 2 bases respectively, with 12 bases between them. Germline V gene lookup returns CDR1 SGDLS and CDR2 YYNGEE. CDR3 residues: CASSVAPGLTYEQYF. The CDR3 DNA is TGTGCCAGCAGCGTAGCGCCAGGCTTAACCTACGAGCAGTACTTC.

V usage is TRBV5-1 and J usage is TRBJ2-7, with 11 bases aligning to TRBD1. V was pared by 0 bases and J by 3 bases, with 5 bases of the junction left unmatched. The CDR3 is 16 residues long. Germline V lookup: CDR1 SGHRS, CDR2 YFSETQ. The CDR3 is CASSLAVGTGGYEQYF. The CDR3 DNA follows: TGCGCCAGCAGCTTGGCGGTCGGGACAGGGGGCTACGAGCAGTACTTC.

This clone was seen a few times. The chain has TRBV13 and TRBJ1-2; 8 bases line up with TRBD1. Trimming took 0 bases from V and 13 from J; bases not matched to a gene: 7. Looked up from germline, CDR1 is PRHDT and CDR2 is FYEKMQ (reference sequence). This CDR3 has 13 residues. CDR3: CASSLGRTGLGTF. The CDR3 DNA is TGTGCCAGCAGCTTAGGGAGGACAGGGCTCGGCACCTTC.

The chain couples TRBV5-4 to TRBJ1-5, with 7 bases fitting TRBD1. The CDR3 consists of 15 residues. With 4 bases clipped from V and 7 bases from J, the junction kept 11 bases outside the gene matches. Germline assignment: CDR1 SGHNT and CDR2 YYREEE (reference sequence). CDR3 sequence (DNA): TGTGCCAGCAGCGAGGACCCAGGGGGAAGGCAGCCCCAGCATTTT. It translates to CASSEDPGGRQPQHF.

The gene calls are TRBV25-1 and TRBJ2-1; D might be TRBD2 (5 bases). Germline-derived CDR1 and CDR2 are MGHDK and SYGVNS. The CDR3 runs to 12 residues. V lost 1 base and J lost 9, with 7 bases in between. The CDR3 nucleotides are TGTGCCAGCAGTGAATCAGAGGGTGAGCAGTTCTTC. It codes for CASSESEGEQFF.

The V and J genes are TRBV19 and TRBJ2-1, with D possibly being TRBD2 (5 bases). CDR3 length equals 14 residues. CDR1 is LNHDA, CDR2 SQIVND, per germline (reference sequence). V gave up 4 bases and J gave up 9 bases, with 16 bases separating them. CDR3 amino acids: CASSTRSGGGEQFF. CDR3 sequence (DNA): TGTGCCAGTAGTACACGGTCGGGCGGAGGTGAGCAGTTCTTC.

This chain uses TRBV7-2 with TRBJ2-7; D not resolved. Looked up from germline, CDR1 is SGHTA and CDR2 is FQGNSA. There are 13 residues in the CDR3. V was shortened by 3 bases and J by 7 bases, with 13 bases between the two germline ends. The CDR3 DNA reads TGTGCCAGCAGCTTGGCCCCCCGTGTTGAGCAGTACTTC. Translation: CASSLAPRVEQYF.

The gene calls are TRBV5-1 and TRBJ1-3, with D perhaps matching TRBD1 (5 bases). From germline, CDR1 is SGHRS and CDR2 YFSETQ. The V end lost 0 bases, the J end lost 2 bases, and 9 bases lay between the germline ends. The CDR3 runs 15 residues. The CDR3 bases are TGCGCCAGCAGCTTGGCAGGGCCGGCTGGAAACACCATATATTTT. As protein: CASSLAGPAGNTIYF.

The V call is TRBV2, the J call TRBJ2-5; weak D call: TRBD2 (5 bases). In germline, CDR1 is SNHLY, CDR2 FYNNEI. Deletions cut 3 bases from V and 3 bases from J, with 5 bases between. The CDR3 runs 12 residues. The CDR3 spells CASSEREETQYF. The CDR3 DNA reads as TGTGCCAGCAGTGAGAGGGAAGAGACCCAGTACTTC.

The CDR3 DNA reads as TGCAGTGCAGCGGAGGGTGGCAAGCAGTACTTC. It specifies CSAAEGGKQYF. This chain links TRBV20-1 with TRBJ2-7; D perhaps matches TRBD2 (6 bases). Germline V gene sequence: CDR1 DFQATT, CDR2 SNEGSKA (reference sequence). This CDR3 region has 11 residues. Trimming took 6 bases from V and 8 from J, leaving 14 bases between them.

The J gene is TRBJ1-6, the V gene TRBV6-5, with TRBD1 matching 7 bases. The V gene's germline CDR1 is MNHEY and CDR2 SVGAGI. The CDR3 has 15 amino acids. V was clipped by 6 bases and J by 7 bases; unmatched bases: 9. CDR3 nucleotide sequence: TGTGCCAGCAGCATAGATAGGGGACAGAATTCACCCCTCCACTTT. Translated, it gives CASSIDRGQNSPLHF.

This chain uses TRBV19 with TRBJ1-4; no clear D gene. Germline V gives CDR1 LNHDA, CDR2 SQIVND (reference sequence). The CDR3 contains 12 residues. Trimming took off 4 bases at V and 5 bases at J, with 5 bases between the two ends. The CDR3 is CASSNFNEKLFF. The CDR3 DNA follows: TGTGCCAGTAGTAACTTCAATGAAAAACTGTTTTTT. The full variable domain, its missing parts supplied by reference TRBV19 and TRBJ1-4, is DGGITQSPKYLFRKEGQNVTLSCEQNLNHDAMYWYRQDPGQGLRLIYYSQIVNDFQKGDIAEGYSVSREKKESFPLTVTSAQKNPTAFYLCASSNFNEKLFFGSGTQLSVL.

The chain joins TRBV7-8 to TRBJ1-3; 12 bases are shared with TRBD1. Germline V gene sequence: CDR1 SGHVS, CDR2 FQNEAQ. V lost 0 bases and J lost 4; bases outside the gene matches: 7. This CDR3 contains 18 residues. The CDR3 bases are TGTGCCAGCAGCTTAGCGGGGGGACAGGGGGCATCGGGAAACACCATATATTTT. Its protein product is CASSLAGGQGASGNTIYF.

The rearrangement uses TRBV6-1 and TRBJ2-3; unclear D gene. The CDR3 length is 16 residues. V lost 3 bases to trimming and J lost 0 bases, with 13 bases between them. The germline CDR1 and CDR2 sequences are MNHNS and SASEGT. CDR3 region: CASSERSPASTDTQYF. In DNA form, the CDR3 reads TGTGCCAGCAGTGAGAGGTCACCGGCTAGCACAGATACGCAGTATTTT.

This chain connects TRBV3-1 (or the pseudogene TRBV3-2) to TRBJ2-7; the D is unclear. The CDR3 has 13 residues. From germline, CDR1 is LGHDT and CDR2 YNNKEL (reference sequence). V was shortened by 7 bases and J by 2 bases, with 12 bases between the two germline ends. Here the CDR3 DNA reads TGTGCCAGCACTGCAGGCCATGCCTACGAGCAGTACTTC. This codes for CASTAGHAYEQYF.

The chain recombines TRBV12-3 or TRBV12-4 with TRBJ1-5; D may be TRBD1 (5 bases). The CDR3 consists of 13 residues. The V gene lost 6 bases and the J gene lost 3 bases, with 9 bases spanning the gap. The CDR3 DNA reads as TGTGCCAGCAGCAGGGCCTCCAATCAGCCCCAGCATTTT. It is translated as CASSRASNQPQHF.

V and J are TRBV6-1 and TRBJ1-5, with unresolved D. V dropped 2 bases and J dropped 5 bases, with 7 bases sitting between them. The length of the CDR3 is 13 residues. Germline V CDR1 and CDR2: MNHNS, SASEGT. The CDR3 is CASSERGYQPQHF. The DNA of the CDR3 is TGTGCCAGCAGTGAAAGAGGCTATCAGCCCCAGCATTTT.

The chain is built from TRBV5-4 and TRBJ2-3, with 8 bases matching TRBD2. This CDR3 region has 15 residues. V shed 2 bases and J 3 bases; nucleotides not matched to a gene: 5. CDR1 SGHNT and CDR2 YYREEE come from the germline V gene (reference sequence). The CDR3 bases are TGTGCCAGCAGCTTTGACGGGGGGGCTACAGATACGCAGTATTTT. The encoded protein is CASSFDGGATDTQYF. The full variable domain, in which reference TRBV5-4 and TRBJ2-3 provide the parts outside the CDR3, is ETGVTQSPTHLIKTRGQQVTLRCSSQSGHNTVSWYQQALGQGPQFIFQYYREEENGRGNFPPRFSGLQFPNYSSELNVNALELDDSALYLCASSFDGGATDTQYFGPGTRLTVL.

V and J are TRBV5-1 and TRBJ1-4; 7 bases align to TRBD1. After removal of 0 bases from V and 6 bases from J, the junction contained 5 bases not matched to a gene. Germline lookup yields CDR1 SGHRS and CDR2 YFSETQ. The CDR3 extends over 15 amino acids. The CDR3 sequence: CASSLEAGGYEKLFF. The CDR3 DNA sequence: TGCGCCAGCAGCTTGGAGGCAGGGGGGTATGAAAAACTGTTTTTT.